This T cell receptor beta chain emerged from a study of T cell responses to AZD1222 COVID-19 vaccine. Study background: Second-dose schedules of about 4 or about 12 weeks were combined. Study outcomes and limitations: Two doses of AZD1222 preceded a rise in Spike-specific TCR breadth and depth. The study reported that nearly half of spike-specific TCRs target unmutated variant regions. Donors were mostly white British, more females; clonal diversity possibly underestimated.

The repertoire was sequenced with immunoSEQ multiplex PCR; TCRdb's copy has only in-frame clones and lacks some. Among around 130,000 clones listed, 70% to 90% were seen once. Per germline, CDR1 SGHTA and CDR2 FQGNSA. V lost 5 bases and J lost 0, with 10 bases in between. This CDR3 has 14 residues. As for this clone: The antigen remains unidentified.

Here the sequenced sample was peripheral blood, taken on day 0 of AZD1222 vaccination. The chain combines TRBV7-2 with TRBJ1-2; maybe TRBD1 (5 bases). The receptor was isolated from an adult in good health. The CDR3 nucleotides are TGTGCCAGCAGCCAGGGACGGGCTAACTATGGCTACACCTTC. It is translated as CASSQGRANYGYTF.